This note documents a single TCR beta chain sequence. With 60 Vbeta and 13 Jbeta primers, the PCR was carried out. Authors' processing steps: Around 11 million shared chains were among the roughly 78 million unique TCR beta chains that a later analysis counted. The repertoire was sequenced with immunoSEQ multiplex PCR; TCRdb's copy has only in-frame clones and lacks some. V and J calls and clone size follow that table, whereas D and trimming were derived from the DNA. Of some 96,000 clones listed, about 80% were seen once; the top ten hold over 6%. The source of the sample is a study of cytomegalovirus exposure and HLA in healthy donors. Per the germline V gene, CDR1 is SGHTA and CDR2 is FQGTGA. There are 13 residues in the CDR3. V was clipped by 5 bases and J by 8 bases; unmatched bases: 7.

Sequenced material: PBMCs. The chain links TRBV7-3 to TRBJ1-2; 8 nucleotides align to TRBD1. The receptor comes from a man aged 40-49 years in good health and CMV-seropositive. CDR3 nucleotide sequence: TGTGCCAGCAGCCCTACAGGGGGGGGCGGCTACACCTTC. Amino acid sequence: CASSPTGGGGYTF.